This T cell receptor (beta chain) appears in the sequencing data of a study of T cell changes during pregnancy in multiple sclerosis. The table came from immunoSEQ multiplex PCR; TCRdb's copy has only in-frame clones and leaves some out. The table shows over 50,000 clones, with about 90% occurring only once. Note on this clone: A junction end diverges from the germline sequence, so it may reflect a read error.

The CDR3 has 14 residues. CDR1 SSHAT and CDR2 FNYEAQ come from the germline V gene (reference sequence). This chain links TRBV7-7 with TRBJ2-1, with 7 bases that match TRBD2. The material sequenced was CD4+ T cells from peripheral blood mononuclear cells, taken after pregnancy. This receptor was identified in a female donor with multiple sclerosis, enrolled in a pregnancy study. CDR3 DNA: TGTGCTAGCAGCTTGAGTGGACTAGGAGGGGAGCAGTTCTTC. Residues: CASSLSGLGGEQFF.